These 9 T cell receptor beta chains share one sample of origin, sequenced in a study of human T cells and chemical hapten exposure. TCRdb processed the RACE reads anew with MiXCR; each CDR3 protein has one entry. The sample lists tens of thousands of distinct CDR3 sequences, 12% occurring once. Specified time point: patch test 3, about 24 weeks after DPC sensitization. Noted treatment: therapeutic diphenylcyclopropenone sensitization with weekly scalp DPC. The starting material, unfractionated whole blood, was used for total RNA extraction. The source material was whole blood, sampled in connection with sensitization to the hapten diphenylcyclopropenone (DPC). Every receptor here comes from a woman in her forties with alopecia areata. Some clones in this sample may be carry-over from other donors' samples.

In this sample, this clonotype turned up a few times. The J gene is TRBJ2-1, the V gene TRBV27; 11 nucleotides line up with TRBD2. The CDR3 contains 14 residues. Germline CDR1 reads MNHEY; CDR2 reads SMNVEV (reference sequence). The V segment lost 4 bases and the J segment 10 bases; nucleotides outside the gene matches: 6. This chain's CDR3 is CASSSGLAGGEQFF. CDR3 in DNA: TGTGCCAGCAGTTCCGGGCTAGCGGGAGGCGAGCAGTTCTTC.

In this sample, this clonotype turned up a few times. J is TRBJ1-5 and V is TRBV7-9; a weak D match, TRBD1 (5 bases). CDR1 is SEHNR, CDR2 FQNEAQ, per germline (reference sequence). The CDR3 loop spans 14 amino acids. Trimming pared 5 bases from V and 7 bases from J, leaving 15 bases between. CDR3 residues: CASSAREGGQPQHF. CDR3 in DNA: TGTGCCAGCAGCGCCAGGGAAGGCGGACAGCCCCAGCATTTT. The full variable domain, its missing parts supplied by reference TRBV7-9 and TRBJ1-5, is DTGVSQNPRHKITKRGQNVTFRCDPISEHNRLYWYRQTLGQGPEFLTYFQNEAQLEKSRLLSDRFSAERPKGSFSTLEIQRTEQGDSAMYLCASSAREGGQPQHFGDGTRLSIL.

CDR3 DNA: TGTGCCAGCAGCTCAATAGCGGGAGCGTCCTACAATGAGCAGTTCTTC. It translates to CASSSIAGASYNEQFF. The chain links TRBV7-2 to TRBJ2-1; 9 nucleotides align to TRBD2. CDR3 size: 16 residues. V lost 4 bases and J lost 1; bases outside the gene matches: 5. The V gene's germline CDR1 is SGHTA and CDR2 FQGNSA.

This clonotype has a handful of counts. The chain recombines TRBV10-2 with TRBJ2-3; D is perhaps TRBD1 or TRBD2 (5 bases each). With 0 bases removed from V and 3 bases from J, the gap between germline ends came to 10 bases. The length of the CDR3 is 15 residues. Germline V lookup: CDR1 WSHSY, CDR2 SAAADI. The CDR3 region has the DNA TGCGCCAGCAGTGAGTCGAGGGGATTTACAGATACGCAGTATTTT. Its protein is CASSESRGFTDTQYF.

This clonotype was observed many times. The chain recombines TRBV11-2 with TRBJ2-5; possibly TRBD1 for D (5 bases). Germline assignment: CDR1 SGHAT and CDR2 FQNNGV. The CDR3 consists of 15 residues. Between the trimmed V and J ends, which lost 2 bases and 5 bases, there was a span of 15 bases. The CDR3 loop is CASSLMPQGAETQYF. CDR3 DNA: TGTGCCAGCAGCTTAATGCCCCAAGGGGCGGAGACCCAGTACTTC.

Turning to this clonotype: A clone one base away is much larger, so this may be a read error. V is TRBV6-6 and J is TRBJ1-3; the match to TRBD1 covers 9 bases. This CDR3 has 16 residues. Germline CDR1 reads MNHNY; CDR2 reads SVGAGI (reference sequence). V lost 5 bases to trimming and J lost 8 bases; unmatched junction nucleotides: 13. CDR3 DNA sequence: TGTGCCAGCAGTGGACCGGGACAGGGAGCCGGATACACCATATATTTT. It encodes CASSGPGQGAGYTIYF.

As to this clonotype: A much bigger clone sits one base away, suggesting this may be a read error. CDR3 sequence (DNA): TGTGCCAGCAGCTTAGTGAATGAGCAGCTCTTC. Translation gives CASSLVNEQLF. V is TRBV7-2 and J is TRBJ2-1; D unclear. The CDR3 has 11 residues. CDR1 and CDR2 from the germline V gene are SGHTA and FQGNSA. The full variable domain, its missing parts supplied by reference TRBV7-2 and TRBJ2-1, is GAGVSQSPSNKVTEKGKDVELRCDPISGHTALYWYRQSLGQGLEFLIYFQGNSAPDKSGLPSDRFSAERTGGSVSTLTIQRTQQEDSAVYLCASSLVNEQLFGPGTRLTVL.

This clonotype was seen a few times. The CDR3 DNA follows: TGTGCCAGCAGTTTAGGGGGACGTAAGGAGGAGCAGTACTTC. Translating gives CASSLGGRKEEQYF. This rearrangement joins TRBV28 to TRBJ2-7; D possibly matches TRBD1 or TRBD2 (5 bases each). The CDR3 is 14 amino acids. The V and J ends lost 2 bases and 7 bases respectively, with 15 bases between them. Germline V CDR1 and CDR2: MDHEN, SYDVKM.

The V gene is TRBV9, the J gene TRBJ2-5, with 7 bases identical to TRBD2. V shed 0 bases, J shed 4 bases, and the junction held 3 bases outside the gene matches. This CDR3 has 14 residues. Germline lookup yields CDR1 SGDLS and CDR2 YYNGEE. The CDR3 protein is CASSVGVAGETQYF. CDR3 DNA: TGTGCCAGCAGCGTAGGCGTAGCGGGAGAGACCCAGTACTTC.